The 9 T cell receptor beta chains reported below all come from one sample, sequenced in a study of T cell clones after liver transplantation. The data were produced by immunoSEQ multiplex PCR, yet TCRdb's version contains in-frame clones alone and is incomplete. The top ten hold over 2.5% of the sample, which has just under 60,000 clones, 70% seen once. The specimen comprised CD4+ T cells from blood, sampled at the roughly 15-month timepoint. The receptors were sampled from a human patient who received a liver transplant. The graft donor may be the source of some T cells.

The chain uses TRBV5-1 and TRBJ1-1, with D possibly TRBD1 on 6 matching bases. This CDR3 is built from 14 residues. CDR1 and CDR2 from the germline V gene are SGHRS and YFSETQ. V was trimmed by 4 bases and J by 5 bases, leaving 15 bases between them. The CDR3 reads CASSRASGETEAFF. The CDR3 coding sequence is TGCGCCAGCAGCCGAGCCTCAGGGGAAACTGAAGCTTTCTTT.

This chain uses TRBV11-3 with TRBJ2-2; no clear D gene. Germline CDR1 reads SGHNT; CDR2 reads YENEEA. The CDR3 has 16 residues. The V and J ends lost 2 bases and 0 bases respectively, with 10 bases between them. CDR3 nucleotide sequence: TGTGCCAGCAGCTTACAAACCAGCACGAACACCGGGGAGCTGTTTTTT. Amino acid sequence: CASSLQTSTNTGELFF.

The chain is built from TRBV6-1 and TRBJ2-3; 12 positions match TRBD2. Germline CDR1 and CDR2: MNHNS and SASEGT. The CDR3 sequence is 19 residues long. V was pared by 2 bases and J by 4 bases, with 13 bases of the junction left unmatched. The CDR3 DNA reads as TGTGCCAGCAGTGAAAGTCGGCTAGCGGGAGGGCCGCGTGCAGATACGCAGTATTTT. Protein product: CASSESRLAGGPRADTQYF.

About this clone: One end of the junction is discordant with germline, which a read error may explain. The CDR3: CASSIGSSVGTGRLF. In nucleotides, the CDR3 is TGTGCCAGTAGTATAGGTAGTTCCGTCGGGACAGGGAGGCTCTTT. J is TRBJ1-1 and V is TRBV19, with 9 positions matching TRBD1. This CDR3 has 15 amino acids. CDR1 and CDR2 from the germline V gene are LNHDA and SQIVND (reference sequence).

The chain links TRBV9 to TRBJ1-6; 8 nucleotides align to TRBD1. The germline gives CDR1 SGDLS, CDR2 YYNGEE. This CDR3 contains 16 residues. J lost 5 bases, V lost 4 bases, and 8 bases had no gene match. CDR3 loop: CASSPTTGANNSPLHF. In DNA, the CDR3 is TGTGCCAGCAGCCCGACGACAGGGGCTAATAATTCACCCCTCCACTTT.

This rearrangement joins TRBV7-8 to TRBJ1-5; 9 bases match TRBD1. J was trimmed by 4 bases and V by 0 bases; bases with no gene match: 4. CDR1 is SGHVS and CDR2 is FQNEAQ in the germline V gene. This CDR3 spans 16 amino acids. DNA of the CDR3: TGTGCCAGCAGCTTAGCGGGGGACAGGGAGAATCAGCCCCAGCATTTT. Encoded protein: CASSLAGDRENQPQHF.

The chain links TRBV9 to TRBJ1-1, with 7 bases aligning to TRBD1. CDR1 SGDLS and CDR2 YYNGEE come from the germline V gene. Losses at the gene ends were 2 bases for V and 8 bases for J; bases not matched to a gene: 6. This CDR3 is built from 13 residues. The CDR3 is CASSVLGGSEAFF. Here the CDR3 DNA reads TGTGCCAGCAGCGTCCTAGGGGGCTCGGAAGCTTTCTTT. Combining the CDR3 with reference TRBV9 and TRBJ1-1 gives the whole variable domain DSGVTQTPKHLITATGQRVTLRCSPRSGDLSVYWYQQSLDQGLQFLIQYYNGEERAKGNILERFSAQQFPDLHSELNLSSLELGDSALYFCASSVLGGSEAFFGQGTRLTVV.

V is TRBV28 and J is TRBJ1-1; D is possibly TRBD1 (6 bases). This CDR3 comprises 13 residues. Germline V gene sequence: CDR1 MDHEN, CDR2 SYDVKM. V was clipped by 2 bases and J by 11 bases, with 15 bases between them. The CDR3 reads CASSLLVDRWAFF. The CDR3 DNA reads TGTGCCAGCAGTTTACTCGTTGACAGGTGGGCTTTCTTT.

This clone was detected a few times. The gene calls are TRBV5-1 and TRBJ2-5; 10 bases line up with TRBD2. The CDR3 extends over 15 amino acids. CDR1 and CDR2 from the germline V gene are SGHRS and YFSETQ. Trimming removed 1 base from V and 5 bases from J; junction bases left unmatched: 5. For the CDR3, the DNA is TGCGCCAGCAGCTTGACTCCGACTAGCGGGGAGACCCAGTACTTC. Translated: CASSLTPTSGETQYF.